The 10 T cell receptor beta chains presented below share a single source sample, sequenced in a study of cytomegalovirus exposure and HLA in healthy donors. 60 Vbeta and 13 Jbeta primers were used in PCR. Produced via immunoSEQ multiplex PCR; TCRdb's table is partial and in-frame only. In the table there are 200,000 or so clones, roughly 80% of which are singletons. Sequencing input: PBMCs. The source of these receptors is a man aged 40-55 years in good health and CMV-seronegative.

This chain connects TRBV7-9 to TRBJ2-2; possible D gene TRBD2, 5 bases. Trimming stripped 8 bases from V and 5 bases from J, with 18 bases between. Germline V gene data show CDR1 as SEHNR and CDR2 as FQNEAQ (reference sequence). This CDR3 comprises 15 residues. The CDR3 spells CASEDRGLVTGELFF. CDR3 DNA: TGTGCCAGCGAGGATAGAGGGTTAGTGACCGGGGAGCTGTTTTTT. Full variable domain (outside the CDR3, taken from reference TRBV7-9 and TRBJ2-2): DTGVSQNPRHKITKRGQNVTFRCDPISEHNRLYWYRQTLGQGPEFLTYFQNEAQLEKSRLLSDRFSAERPKGSFSTLEIQRTEQGDSAMYLCASEDRGLVTGELFFGEGSRLTVL.

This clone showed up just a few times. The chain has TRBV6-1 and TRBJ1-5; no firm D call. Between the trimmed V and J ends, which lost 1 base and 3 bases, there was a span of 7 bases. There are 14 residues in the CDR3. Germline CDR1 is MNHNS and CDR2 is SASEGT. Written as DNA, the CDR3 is TGTGCCAGCAGTGAAGACAGACCCAATCAGCCCCAGCATTTT. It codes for CASSEDRPNQPQHF.

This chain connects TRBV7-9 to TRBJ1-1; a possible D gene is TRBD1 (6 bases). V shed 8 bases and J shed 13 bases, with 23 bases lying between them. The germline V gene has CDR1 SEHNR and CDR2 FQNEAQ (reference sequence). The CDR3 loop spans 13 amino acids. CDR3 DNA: TGTGCCAGCTTCGATACAGGGAGCTCGGTAGTTTTCTTT. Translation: CASFDTGSSVVFF.

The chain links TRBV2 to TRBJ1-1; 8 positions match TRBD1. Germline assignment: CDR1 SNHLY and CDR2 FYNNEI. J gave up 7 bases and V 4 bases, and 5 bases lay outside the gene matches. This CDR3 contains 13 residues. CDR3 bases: TGTGCCAGCAGTGCCCAGGGGGCAAGTGAAGCTTTCTTT. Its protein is CASSAQGASEAFF.

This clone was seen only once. The CDR3 region has the DNA TGTGCCAGCACTACCGGGACAGGGTTCTACAATGAGCAGTTCTTC. Amino acids: CASTTGTGFYNEQFF. The chain joins TRBV2 to TRBJ2-1, with TRBD1 identical over 9 bases. The length of the CDR3 is 15 residues. V was clipped by 7 bases and J by 3 bases; unmatched bases: 7. Germline-derived CDR1 and CDR2 are SNHLY and FYNNEI.

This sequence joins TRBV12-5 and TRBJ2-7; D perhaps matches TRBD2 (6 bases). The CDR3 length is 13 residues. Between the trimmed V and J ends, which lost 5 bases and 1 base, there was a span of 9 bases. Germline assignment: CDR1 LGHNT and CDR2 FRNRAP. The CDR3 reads CASGPGGSYEQYF. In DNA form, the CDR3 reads TGTGCTAGTGGTCCCGGAGGGTCCTACGAGCAGTACTTC.

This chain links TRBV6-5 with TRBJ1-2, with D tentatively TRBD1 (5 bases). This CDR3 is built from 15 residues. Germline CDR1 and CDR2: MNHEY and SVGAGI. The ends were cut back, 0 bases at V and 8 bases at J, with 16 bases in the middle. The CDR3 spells CASSYSSGGGEGYTF. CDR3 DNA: TGTGCCAGCAGTTACTCGAGCGGGGGAGGGGAGGGCTACACCTTC.

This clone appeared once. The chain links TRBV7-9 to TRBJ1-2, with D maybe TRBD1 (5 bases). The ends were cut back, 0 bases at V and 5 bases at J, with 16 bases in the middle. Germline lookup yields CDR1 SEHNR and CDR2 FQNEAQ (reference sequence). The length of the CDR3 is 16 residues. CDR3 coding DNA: TGTGCCAGCAGCTTAGCGATGCAGGGCGGAAGATATGGCTACACCTTC. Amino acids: CASSLAMQGGRYGYTF.

The CDR3 DNA sequence: TGCGCCAGCAGCTCCCAGACAGGGACTCGCGGCTATGGCTACACCTTC. The encoded protein is CASSSQTGTRGYGYTF. The rearrangement links TRBV5-1 to TRBJ1-2, with 7 bases identical to TRBD1. CDR1 and CDR2 from the germline V gene are SGHRS and YFSETQ. The CDR3 is made up of 16 amino acids. J gave up 4 bases and V 3 bases, and 12 bases lay outside the gene matches.

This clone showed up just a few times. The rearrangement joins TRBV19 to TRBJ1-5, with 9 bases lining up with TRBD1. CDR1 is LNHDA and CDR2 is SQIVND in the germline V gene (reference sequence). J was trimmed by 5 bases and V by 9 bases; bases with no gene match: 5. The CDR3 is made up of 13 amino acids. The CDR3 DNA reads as TGTGCCAGCCGGACAGGGGCGTATCAGCCCCAGCATTTT. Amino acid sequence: CASRTGAYQPQHF.